The 9 T cell receptor beta chains given below trace back to one sample, sequenced in a study of T cell responses to AZD1222 COVID-19 vaccine. Some clones are missing from TCRdb's copy, which holds only in-frame ones; the method was immunoSEQ multiplex PCR. Altogether 150,000 to 200,000 clones are present, around 90% being singletons, with the ten largest covering about 5.9%. The material sequenced was peripheral blood, taken 28 days after the second AZD1222 dose. The receptors were sampled from an adult who received the AZD1222 COVID-19 vaccine.

The chain has TRBV27 and TRBJ1-5; no reliable D call. The germline V and J ends were trimmed by 3 bases and 3 bases, with 9 bases remaining between them. There are 14 residues in the CDR3. Germline V gives CDR1 MNHEY, CDR2 SMNVEV (reference sequence). As DNA, the CDR3 is TGTGCCAGCAGTTTGATAGGGATCAATCAGCCCCAGCATTTT. Its protein is CASSLIGINQPQHF.

The chain uses TRBV30 and TRBJ1-6; TRBD1 might be the D (5 bases). The CDR3 extends over 14 amino acids. V lost 0 bases and J 7 bases, leaving 10 bases between the germline ends. In germline, CDR1 is GTSNPN, CDR2 SVGIG (reference sequence). The CDR3: CAWSVGAGNSPLHF. CDR3 bases: TGTGCCTGGAGTGTAGGGGCAGGGAATTCACCCCTCCACTTT.

Worth noting for this clone: Other DNA sequences in this sample translate to the same CDR3. J is TRBJ1-6 and V is TRBV6-5; the match to TRBD1 covers 8 bases. V gave up 6 bases and J gave up 5 bases; unmatched junction bases: 0. Germline-derived CDR1 and CDR2 are MNHEY and SVGAGI. This CDR3 has 13 amino acids. The CDR3 DNA is TGTGCCAGCAGGACAGGGGATAATTCACCCCTCCACTTT. Its translation is CASRTGDNSPLHF.

In DNA, the CDR3 is TGCGCCAGCAGCCAGGTGACAGGGGGTAGCAATGAGCAGTTCTTC. Its protein is CASSQVTGGSNEQFF. This chain links TRBV4-3 with TRBJ2-1, with 9 positions matching TRBD1. CDR3 size: 15 residues. V was clipped by 3 bases and J by 6 bases; unmatched bases: 6. Germline CDR1 reads LGHNA; CDR2 reads YSLEER.

The chain uses TRBV21-1 and TRBJ1-5. TRBV21-1 is tagged as a pseudogene. The CDR3 sequence is 18 residues long. In DNA form, the CDR3 reads TGTGCCAGCAGCAAAGGTTTTACTCTGGGGTTCGGCAATCAGCCCCAGCATTTT. Protein sequence: CASSKGFTLGFGNQPQHF.

This clone was seen a handful of times. This chain links TRBV29-1 with TRBJ1-2; TRBD1 aligns across 9 bases. Germline CDR1 reads SQVTM; CDR2 reads ANQGSEA. V trimming: 4 bases; J trimming: 1 base; junction bases outside the gene matches: 7. This CDR3 spans 15 amino acids. CDR3 DNA: TGCAGCGTTGGGGGGACAGGGCTGGGTAACTATGGCTACACCTTC. Protein: CSVGGTGLGNYGYTF.

The rearrangement joins TRBV2 to TRBJ1-6; D may be TRBD1 (5 bases). The V end lost 3 bases, the J end lost 10 bases, and 13 bases lay between the germline ends. The CDR3 has 14 amino acids. Per the germline V gene, CDR1 is SNHLY and CDR2 is FYNNEI. The chain's CDR3 is CASSEARASSPLHF. The CDR3 bases are TGTGCCAGCAGTGAGGCCAGGGCTAGCTCACCCCTCCACTTT.

The chain is built from TRBV28 and TRBJ2-1; tentative D call: TRBD2 (5 bases). The V end lost 7 bases, the J end lost 6 bases, and 10 bases lay between the germline ends. Looked up from germline, CDR1 is MDHEN and CDR2 is SYDVKM. The CDR3 length is 12 residues. The CDR3 region has the DNA TGTGCCAGCATCACACTAGGCAATGAGCAGTTCTTC. Protein: CASITLGNEQFF.

V usage is TRBV6-5 and J usage is TRBJ1-1; 8 bases match TRBD1. V trimming: 2 bases; J trimming: 10 bases; junction bases outside the gene matches: 3. CDR3 size: 12 residues. From germline, CDR1 is MNHEY and CDR2 SVGAGI. The CDR3 reads CASSYRQGRAFF. In DNA, the CDR3 is TGTGCCAGCAGTTACAGACAGGGGCGAGCTTTCTTT.